This entry concerns a single TCR beta chain. The antigen is undetermined. The data were obtained in a study of OX40 agonist ivuxolimab in advanced cancers. Repertoires were generated with immunoSEQ multiplex PCR, while TCRdb's copy carries only in-frame clones and drops some. The data contain about 67,000 clones, around 84% of them singletons. Germline-derived CDR1 and CDR2 are SGHTA and FQGTGA. The V end lost 4 bases, the J end lost 1 base, and 13 bases lay between the germline ends. The CDR3 runs 15 residues. Study outcomes and limitations: With doses of 0.1 to 3.0 mg/kg, CD4+ and CD8+ blood T cells had undergone clonal expansion by week 6.

The input for sequencing was CD4+ or CD8+ T cells sorted from blood, taken in a trial of the OX40 agonist ivuxolimab. The source of this sequence is an adult with an advanced solid tumor such as melanoma, head and neck, liver or kidney cancer. This chain joins TRBV7-3 and TRBJ1-1; maybe TRBD1 (5 bases). The CDR3 region has the DNA TGTGCCAGCAGCTCCCCAGGGTCCCCGAACACTGAAGCTTTCTTT. Translated: CASSSPGSPNTEAFF.